This T cell receptor beta chain comes out of a study of CD8+ T cells in alopecia areata. Turning to the study itself: The authors scored treated patients' severity by affected scalp percentage.

Stated treatment: oral pan-JAK inhibitor, 5-10 mg twice daily. Sorted populations comprised CD4+ and CD8+ T cells obtained from PBMCs. General study results and limits: Many expanded lesional clones persisted in scalp and blood during tofacitinib treatment. Possibly because of HLA-related factors, TCR sharing was less clear across patients than in mice.

About this clone: The antigen is not known.

Once RNA had been extracted, it was reverse transcribed into cDNA to act as the sequencing template. Assay: immunoSEQ multiplex PCR; the TCRdb copy retains only in-frame clones and omits some. The repertoire holds 200,000 or so clones, with roughly two fifths as singletons. This TCR was recovered from a human donor with alopecia areata. Here the sequenced sample was CD4+ T cells sorted from blood, taken around week 36, from a patient treated with tofacitinib.

The CDR3 loop is CASSSGQASNQPQHF. CDR3 nucleotide sequence: TGTGCCAGCAGTTCGGGACAGGCTAGCAATCAGCCCCAGCATTTT. The rearrangement joins TRBV6-5 to TRBJ1-5, with TRBD1 matching 8 bases. The CDR3 runs 15 residues. Trimming took 4 bases from V and 0 from J; bases not matched to a gene: 2. Germline CDR1 MNHEY, CDR2 SVGAGI.